This record looks at one T cell receptor beta chain sequence and its context. Its antigen is not identified. This CDR3 is 17 amino acids long. CDR1 is ENHRY and CDR2 is SYGVKD in the germline V gene. The V segment lost 4 bases and the J segment 3 bases; nucleotides outside the gene matches: 13. This record belongs to a study of cytomegalovirus exposure and HLA in healthy donors. As for the study in general: The 95 to 150 validation repertoires, a later analysis reported, used the same platform as the roughly 710 first-cohort repertoires.

The donors were members of the roughly 120-subject validation cohort (separate from the roughly 670-subject first cohort). Regarding the study as a whole: Subsequent analysis of the 100 to 150 validation repertoires found a tendency for first-cohort TCR clusters to co-occur. Testing in vitro showed a few CMV-associated chains specific for CMV antigens.

Profiled with immunoSEQ multiplex PCR; TCRdb holds only in-frame clones, not every one. The sample lists approximately 220,000 clones, approximately 80% occurring once. Sequencing input: PBMCs. V is TRBV10-3 and J is TRBJ2-3, with 7 bases identical to TRBD2. The clonotype comes from a woman aged 25 to 39 in good health and CMV-seropositive. In nucleotides, the CDR3 is TGTGCCATCAGTGGGGCGGGAGCCTCCGTTCGGACAGATACGCAGTATTTT. Translated, it gives CAISGAGASVRTDTQYF.